This T cell receptor (beta chain) was captured by sequencing in a study of T cell repertoires in aging, cancer and after chemotherapy. Study background: Paired samples before and after chemotherapy came from glioblastoma patients receiving temozolomide-based therapy. Findings and caveats of the study: In cancer patients, declining TCR diversity with age involved lost richness and lost evenness. No conclusions about immunological memory after chemotherapy can be drawn from the repertoire data.

V was clipped by 2 bases and J by 4 bases, with 14 bases between them. The CDR3 totals 14 residues. Germline CDR1 reads SQVTM; CDR2 reads ANQGSEA. TCR beta rearrangements were amplified from peripheral blood genomic DNA. A mixed TRB-A/B primer pool amplified rearranged TRB by multiplex touch-down PCR. TCRdb re-called the multiplex PCR reads through MiXCR, storing one row per CDR3 protein. The table has 3,000 to 3,500 distinct CDR3 sequences, under 55% seen once; the top ten hold 5% to 6%. By its share, this clonotype is large (0.1 to 1%). Its matching antigen is unknown. The clonotype originates from a human donor with a solid tumor. Sequencing used blood. The V gene is TRBV29-1, the J gene TRBJ1-2; D gene unclear. CDR3 protein: CSVERRMGSYGYTF. In nucleotides, the CDR3 is TGCAGCGTTGAAAGGCGGATGGGCTCCTATGGCTACACCTTC. Full variable domain (rest looked up from reference TRBV29-1 and TRBJ1-2): SAVISQKPSRDICQRGTSLTIQCQVDSQVTMMFWYRQQPGQSLTLIATANQGSEATYESGFVIDKFPISRPNLTFSTLTVSNMSPEDSSIYLCSVERRMGSYGYTFGSGTRLTVV.